Below are 9 T cell receptor beta chains sequenced from a single sample in a study of post-analysis software for immune sequencing data. These receptors lack a known antigen. Study findings and constraints: The five TRBV segments detected at higher frequency in patients than in controls included TRBV5-6, TRBV5-1 and TRBV20-1.

Unique molecular identifiers featured in each of the TCR beta cDNA libraries. Using its own MiXCR run on the PCR reads, TCRdb lists one record per CDR3 protein. The sample holds approximately 770,000 distinct CDR3 sequences, around 45% seen once. Specimen: blood. These receptors came from a girl aged 5 to 17 with multiple sclerosis.

The chain carries TRBV20-1 and TRBJ2-1; D call uncertain. Trimming stripped 6 bases from V and 6 bases from J, with 24 bases between. The CDR3 spans 16 residues. The germline V gene encodes CDR1 DFQATT and CDR2 SNEGSKA (reference sequence). The CDR3 DNA reads as TGCAGTGCCCGAGAGTTTACTCCCATTGCAGTCAATGAGCAGTTCTTC. It codes for CSAREFTPIAVNEQFF.

This clonotype has just a few counts. The genes are TRBV7-9 and TRBJ2-1; D gene unclear. The CDR3 sequence is 12 residues long. Between the trimmed V and J ends, which lost 1 base and 8 bases, there was a span of 6 bases. CDR1 and CDR2 (germline): SEHNR, FQNEAQ (reference sequence). CDR3 residues: CASSLGWHEQFF. The CDR3 nucleotides are TGTGCCAGCAGCTTAGGGTGGCATGAGCAGTTCTTC.

This clonotype has a handful of counts. The chain recombines TRBV24-1 with TRBJ2-1, with 15 bases matching TRBD2. The V gene end was trimmed by 9 bases and the J gene end by 7 bases; junction bases not matched to a gene: 3. Germline CDR1 KGHDR, CDR2 SFDVKD. The CDR3 loop spans 14 amino acids. In DNA, the CDR3 is TGTGCCACCCCCGGACTAGCGGGAGGGAATGAGCAGTTCTTC. As protein: CATPGLAGGNEQFF.

V usage is TRBV7-2 and J usage is TRBJ2-5; 11 bases align to TRBD1. The CDR3 totals 15 residues. The V and J ends lost 5 bases and 7 bases, in that order; junction bases with no gene match: 9. Germline CDR1 reads SGHTA; CDR2 reads FQGNSA. The CDR3 region is CASSAKGQGAGTQYF. CDR3 coding DNA: TGTGCCAGCAGCGCTAAAGGACAGGGGGCAGGGACCCAGTACTTC. Full variable domain (outside the CDR3, taken from reference TRBV7-2 and TRBJ2-5): GAGVSQSPSNKVTEKGKDVELRCDPISGHTALYWYRQSLGQGLEFLIYFQGNSAPDKSGLPSDRFSAERTGGSVSTLTIQRTQQEDSAVYLCASSAKGQGAGTQYFGPGTRLLVL.

In DNA form, the CDR3 reads TGTGCCAGCATCGAAGCGGGATCCACAGATACGCAGTATTTT. Residues: CASIEAGSTDTQYF. The chain couples TRBV7-9 to TRBJ2-3; 7 positions match TRBD2. This CDR3 is 14 amino acids long. Losses at the gene ends were 7 bases for V and 2 bases for J; bases not matched to a gene: 6. Germline-derived CDR1 and CDR2 are SEHNR and FQNEAQ (reference sequence).

The CDR3 loop is CASSEFAGNNENEQFF. Here the CDR3 DNA reads TGTGCCAGCAGTGAATTCGCGGGAAACAATGAGAATGAGCAGTTCTTC. The V call is TRBV25-1, the J call TRBJ2-1; D possibly corresponds to TRBD2 (6 bases). The CDR3 runs 16 residues. From germline, CDR1 is MGHDK and CDR2 SYGVNS. V dropped 1 base and J dropped 7 bases, with 17 bases sitting between them.

The table lists this clonotype with a few counts. CDR3: CASSDIQASYGYTF. The CDR3, as DNA: TGTGCCAGCAGTGACATTCAGGCGAGCTATGGCTACACCTTC. V gene TRBV6-5 combines with J gene TRBJ1-2; D uncertain. Germline V CDR1 and CDR2: MNHEY, SVGAGI. Trimming took off 5 bases at V and 4 bases at J, with 14 bases between the two ends. This CDR3 comprises 14 residues.

This clonotype was counted only a few times. It may be a read error: a sequence one base away is much more abundant. The rearrangement links TRBV14 to TRBJ1-6; 8 positions agree with TRBD1. The CDR3 is 16 residues long. V lost 1 base, J lost 10 bases, and 9 bases stayed unmatched. Germline V gene lookup returns CDR1 SGHDN and CDR2 FVKESK. The CDR3 loop is CASSQVGGQGVSPLHF. CDR3 nucleotide sequence: TGTGCCAGCAGCCAAGTAGGAGGACAGGGAGTATCACCCCTCCACTTT.

This clonotype has a handful of counts. The chain has TRBV6-1 and TRBJ2-4; tentative D call: TRBD2 (5 bases). The CDR3 runs to 16 residues. In germline, CDR1 is MNHNS, CDR2 SASEGT. The V and J ends lost 8 bases and 0 bases respectively, with 17 bases between them. The CDR3 spells CASGRITDLAKNIQYF. DNA of the CDR3: TGTGCCAGCGGTCGCATAACGGACTTAGCCAAAAACATTCAGTACTTC.